This is a list of T cell receptor beta chains from one sample in a study of shared clonotypes between healthy human individuals. The assay was immunoSEQ multiplex PCR, and TCRdb's table has in-frame clones only and misses some. The table records about 640,000 clones, more than 70% of them present only once. Material for sequencing was memory CD4+ T cells sorted from blood. The source of these receptors is a woman in her twenties or thirties in good health. Both conserved end residues are part of each CDR3. D genes are given only for firm matches. Only some rows state a clone size, as once, few, many or a class for expanded clones.

size: .
D: TRBD1
V: TRBV28
J: TRBJ1-4
DNA: TGTGCCAGCGGGTTGACAGGGGTGGATGAAAAACTGTTTTTT
CDR3: CASGLTGVDEKLFF

size: .
D: TRBD1
V: TRBV7-2
J: TRBJ1-5
DNA: TGTGCCAGCAGCTTTACAGGGGCGGGTAGCAATCAGCCCCAGCATTTT
CDR3: CASSFTGAGSNQPQHF

size: .
D: TRBD1
V: TRBV5-1
J: TRBJ2-3
DNA: TGCGCCAGCAGCCTTAACGGACAGGGCACAGATACGCAGTATTTT
CDR3: CASSLNGQGTDTQYF

size: .
D: .
V: TRBV6-6
J: TRBJ1-6
DNA: TGTGCCAGCAAGGACGGTCATTCACCCCTCCACTTT
CDR3: CASKDGHSPLHF

size: many
D: .
V: TRBV19
J: TRBJ1-5
DNA: TGTGCCAGTAGTCCATACAGGGACGGGTCGCCCCAGCATTTT
CDR3: CASSPYRDGSPQHF

size: .
D: .
V: TRBV5-6
J: TRBJ1-5
DNA: TGTGCCAGCAGTTTCAGGGGCTCTAATCAGCCCCAGCATTTT
CDR3: CASSFRGSNQPQHF

size: .
D: .
V: TRBV7-9
J: TRBJ2-3
DNA: TGTGCCAGCAGCTGGATGGAGACGCAGTATTTT
CDR3: CASSWMETQYF

size: .
D: TRBD1
V: TRBV29-1
J: TRBJ1-2
DNA: TGCAGCGTTCAAGGTCAGGGGGCAGGTTATGGCTACACCTTC
CDR3: CSVQGQGAGYGYTF

size: .
D: .
V: TRBV6-1
J: TRBJ1-2
DNA: TGTGCCAGCATTGATAACCGGGGGTTCGGCTACACCTTC
CDR3: CASIDNRGFGYTF

size: .
D: TRBD1
V: TRBV9
J: TRBJ1-2
DNA: TGTGCCAGCAGCGTAGGGACAGGGGGCCGTCTCTATGGCTACACCTTC
CDR3: CASSVGTGGRLYGYTF

size: .
D: .
V: TRBV11-3
J: TRBJ2-5
DNA: TGTGCCAGCAGCTTAGGCCAGGAGACCCAGTACTTC
CDR3: CASSLGQETQYF

size: few
D: .
V: TRBV6-5
J: TRBJ2-2
DNA: TGTGCCAGCAGTTACCTAACGGACGCGGGGACCGGGGAGCTGTTTTTT
CDR3: CASSYLTDAGTGELFF

size: few
D: .
V: TRBV11-2
J: TRBJ2-5
DNA: TGTGCCAGCAGCTTAGCGGGAGCCGGAGAGACCCAGTACTTC
CDR3: CASSLAGAGETQYF

size: .
D: TRBD2
V: TRBV7-2
J: TRBJ2-1
DNA: TGTGCCAGCAGGGGGGGGGACTCCTACAATGAGCAGTTCTTC
CDR3: CASRGGDSYNEQFF

size: .
D: .
V: TRBV19
J: TRBJ1-2
DNA: TGTGCCAGTAGCCCGGAATGGGGACCTGATAACTATGGCTACACCTTC
CDR3: CASSPEWGPDNYGYTF

size: .
D: .
V: TRBV9
J: TRBJ2-7
DNA: TGTGCCAGCAGCGTAGCGGAGAACTCCTACGAGCAGTACTTC
CDR3: CASSVAENSYEQYF

size: .
D: .
V: TRBV28
J: TRBJ2-7
DNA: TGTGCCAGCAGTTCCATACAAGAGAGGGGCATGTACTTC
CDR3: CASSSIQERGMYF

size: .
D: TRBD2
V: TRBV11-3
J: TRBJ2-1
DNA: TGTGCCAGCAGCGCGTGGTCTAGCGGGAGGGGGTCGAATGAGCAGTTCTTC
CDR3: CASSAWSSGRGSNEQFF

size: .
D: .
V: TRBV5-6
J: TRBJ1-1
DNA: TGTGCCAGCAGCTTGGGGACTGTGGGATCTGAAGCTTTCTTT
CDR3: CASSLGTVGSEAFF

size: .
D: .
V: TRBV28
J: TRBJ1-5
DNA: TGTGCCAGCAGTTTAGGGGGCAGACATAGCAATCAGCCCCAGCATTTT
CDR3: CASSLGGRHSNQPQHF

size: .
D: .
V: TRBV5-1
J: TRBJ1-1
DNA: TGCGCCAGCAAGCGTGGGACATCGAACACTGAAGCTTTCTTT
CDR3: CASKRGTSNTEAFF

size: .
D: .
V: TRBV6-1
J: TRBJ1-3
DNA: TGTGCCAGCGACATAGCATTGGGCTCTGGAAACACCATATATTTT
CDR3: CASDIALGSGNTIYF